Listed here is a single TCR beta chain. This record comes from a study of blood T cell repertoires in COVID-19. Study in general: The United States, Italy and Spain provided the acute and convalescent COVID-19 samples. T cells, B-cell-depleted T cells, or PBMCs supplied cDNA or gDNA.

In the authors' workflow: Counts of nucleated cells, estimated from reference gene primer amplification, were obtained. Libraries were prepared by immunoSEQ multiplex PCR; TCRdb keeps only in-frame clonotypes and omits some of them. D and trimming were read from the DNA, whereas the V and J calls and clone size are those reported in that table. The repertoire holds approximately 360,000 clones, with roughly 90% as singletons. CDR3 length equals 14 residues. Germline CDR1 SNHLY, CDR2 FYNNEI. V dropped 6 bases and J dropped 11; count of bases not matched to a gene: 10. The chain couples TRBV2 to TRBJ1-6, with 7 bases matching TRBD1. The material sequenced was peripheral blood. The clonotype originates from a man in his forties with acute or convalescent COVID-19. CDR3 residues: CASRTQRTGPPLHF. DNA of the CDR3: TGTGCCAGCAGGACTCAGCGGACAGGCCCACCCCTCCACTTT. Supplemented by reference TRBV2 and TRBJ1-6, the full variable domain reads EPEVTQTPSHQVTQMGQEVILRCVPISNHLYFYWYRQILGQKVEFLVSFYNNEISEKSEIFDDQFSVERPDGSNFTLKIRSTKLEDSAMYFCASRTQRTGPPLHFGNGTRLTVT.